This TCR beta chain was identified during a study of blood T cell repertoires in COVID-19. Study-wide background: Acute and convalescent COVID-19 specimens originated in the United States, Italy and Spain. PBMCs, B-cell-depleted T cells, or T cells provided the cDNA or gDNA that made up the material.

V was cut by 12 bases and J by 6 bases, with 18 bases left in between. Germline assignment: CDR1 KGHDR and CDR2 SFDVKD. This CDR3 contains 13 residues. Methods used by the authors: Amplification from reference gene primers served as the basis for estimated nucleated cell counts. Data came from immunoSEQ multiplex PCR; TCRdb stores just in-frame clones and leaves some out. The V and J calls and clone size are taken from that table; D and trimming were inferred from the DNA. The table includes around 250,000 clones, over 70% detected once. The material sequenced was peripheral blood. This TCR was sampled from a man older than 75 with acute or convalescent COVID-19. This chain joins TRBV24-1 and TRBJ2-3; the D gene is possibly TRBD2 (5 bases). The CDR3 sequence is CAAGEQPTDTQYF. The CDR3 region has the DNA TGTGCCGCCGGGGAGCAGCCGACTGATACGCAGTATTTT.